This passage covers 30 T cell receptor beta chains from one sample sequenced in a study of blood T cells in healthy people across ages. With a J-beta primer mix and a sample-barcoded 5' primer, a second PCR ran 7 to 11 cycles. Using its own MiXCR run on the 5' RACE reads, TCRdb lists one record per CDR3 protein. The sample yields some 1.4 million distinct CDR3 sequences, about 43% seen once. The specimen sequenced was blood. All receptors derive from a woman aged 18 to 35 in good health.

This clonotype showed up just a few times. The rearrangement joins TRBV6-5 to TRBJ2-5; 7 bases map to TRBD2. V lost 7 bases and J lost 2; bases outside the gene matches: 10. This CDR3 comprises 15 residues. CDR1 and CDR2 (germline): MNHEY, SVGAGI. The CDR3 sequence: CASNHEGSGQETQYF. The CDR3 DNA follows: TGTGCCAGCAACCACGAAGGTAGCGGGCAAGAGACCCAGTACTTC.

The DNA of the CDR3 is TGTGCCAGCAGCTTAATGGGTAGCGGGGGGTCTTCAGATACGCAGTATTTT. It yields the protein CASSLMGSGGSSDTQYF. The genes are TRBV7-3 and TRBJ2-3; TRBD2 matches at 10 bases. The CDR3 is 17 residues long. The germline V gene has CDR1 SGHTA and CDR2 FQGTGA. V shed 1 base and J 4 bases; nucleotides not matched to a gene: 8.

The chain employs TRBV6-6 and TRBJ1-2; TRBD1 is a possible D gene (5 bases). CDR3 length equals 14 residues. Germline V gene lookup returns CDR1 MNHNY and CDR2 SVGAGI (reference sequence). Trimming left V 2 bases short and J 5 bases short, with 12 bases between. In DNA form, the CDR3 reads TGTGCCAGCAGTTACGGAACAGGCGATTATGGCTACACCTTC. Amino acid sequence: CASSYGTGDYGYTF.

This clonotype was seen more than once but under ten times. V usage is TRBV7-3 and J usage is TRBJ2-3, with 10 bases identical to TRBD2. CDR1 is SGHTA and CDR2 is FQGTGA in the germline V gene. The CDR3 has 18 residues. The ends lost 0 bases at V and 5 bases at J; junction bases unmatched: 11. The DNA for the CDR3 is TGTGCCAGCAGCTTAACGTTCCAGGCTAGCGGGGGTAGAGATACGCAGTATTTT. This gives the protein CASSLTFQASGGRDTQYF.

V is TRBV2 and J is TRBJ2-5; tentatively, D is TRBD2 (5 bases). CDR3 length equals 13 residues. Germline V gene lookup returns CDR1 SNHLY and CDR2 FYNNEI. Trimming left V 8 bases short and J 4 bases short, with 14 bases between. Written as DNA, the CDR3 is TGTGCCAGCGGGCGGGCTATTGGAGAGACCCAGTACTTC. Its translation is CASGRAIGETQYF.

The CDR3 nucleotides read TGTGCCATCAGTGGGCAGGGCCCCGCCGGGGAGCTGTTTTTT. Residues: CAISGQGPAGELFF. This rearrangement joins TRBV10-3 to TRBJ2-2, with D perhaps matching TRBD1 (5 bases). Germline CDR1 ENHRY, CDR2 SYGVKD. The length of the CDR3 is 14 residues. The ends were cut back, 4 bases at V and 6 bases at J, with 12 bases in the middle.

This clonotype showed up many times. The CDR3 nucleotides are TGTGCCAGCAGATCGACAGGGAACACTGAAGCTTTCTTT. It specifies CASRSTGNTEAFF. J is TRBJ1-1 and V is TRBV25-1; D perhaps matches TRBD1 (6 bases). V dropped 6 bases and J dropped 1 base, with 9 bases sitting between them. CDR3 length: 13 residues. Looked up from germline, CDR1 is MGHDK and CDR2 is SYGVNS. The full variable domain, completed using reference TRBV25-1 and TRBJ1-1, is EADIYQTPRYLVIGTGKKITLECSQTMGHDKMYWYQQDPGMELHLIHYSYGVNSTEKGDLSSESTVSRIRTEHFPLTLESARPSHTSQYLCASRSTGNTEAFFGQGTRLTVV.

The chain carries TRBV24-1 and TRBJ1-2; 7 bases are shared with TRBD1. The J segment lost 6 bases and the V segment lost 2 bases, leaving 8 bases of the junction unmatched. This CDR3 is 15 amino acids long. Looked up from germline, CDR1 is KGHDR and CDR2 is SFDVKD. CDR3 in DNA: TGTGCCACCAGTGATTCCAATCCAGGGGGGGATGGCTACACCTTC. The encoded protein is CATSDSNPGGDGYTF.

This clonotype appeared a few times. DNA of the CDR3: TGCGCCAGCCACGGACAGCTTACAGATACGCAGTATTTT. As protein: CASHGQLTDTQYF. V usage is TRBV5-1 and J usage is TRBJ2-3; tentative D call: TRBD1 (6 bases). The CDR3 contains 13 residues. Germline V CDR1 and CDR2: SGHRS, YFSETQ. V was trimmed by 7 bases and J by 3 bases, leaving 12 bases between them.

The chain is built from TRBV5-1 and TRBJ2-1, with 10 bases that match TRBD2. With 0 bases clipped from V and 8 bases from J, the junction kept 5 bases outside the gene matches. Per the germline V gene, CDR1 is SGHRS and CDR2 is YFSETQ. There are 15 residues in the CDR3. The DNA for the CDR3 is TGCGCCAGCAGCTTGGGGAGCGGGGGGGCGCATGAGCAGTTCTTC. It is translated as CASSLGSGGAHEQFF.

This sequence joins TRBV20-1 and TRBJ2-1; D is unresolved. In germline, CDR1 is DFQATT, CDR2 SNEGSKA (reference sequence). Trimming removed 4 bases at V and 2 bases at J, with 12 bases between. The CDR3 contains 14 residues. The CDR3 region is CSAIGASTYNEQFF. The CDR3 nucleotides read TGCAGTGCTATCGGAGCAAGCACCTACAATGAGCAGTTCTTC.

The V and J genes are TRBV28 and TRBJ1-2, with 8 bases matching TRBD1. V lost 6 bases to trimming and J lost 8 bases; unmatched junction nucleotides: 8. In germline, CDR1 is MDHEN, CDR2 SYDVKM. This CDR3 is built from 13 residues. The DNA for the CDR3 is TGTGCCAGCAGCCGTCGGACAGGGAAAGGCTACACCTTC. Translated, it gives CASSRRTGKGYTF.

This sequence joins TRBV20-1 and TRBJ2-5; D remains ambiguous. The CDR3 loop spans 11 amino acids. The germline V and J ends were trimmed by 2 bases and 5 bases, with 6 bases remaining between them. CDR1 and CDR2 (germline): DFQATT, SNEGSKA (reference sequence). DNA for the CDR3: TGCAGTGCTAGACGCGCCGAGACCCAGTACTTC. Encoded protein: CSARRAETQYF.

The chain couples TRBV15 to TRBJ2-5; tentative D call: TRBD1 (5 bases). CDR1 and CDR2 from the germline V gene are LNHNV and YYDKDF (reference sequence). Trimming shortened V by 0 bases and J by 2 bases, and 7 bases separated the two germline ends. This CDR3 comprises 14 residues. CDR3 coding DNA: TGTGCCACCAGCAGAGAAAGGGGACAAGAGACCCAGTACTTC. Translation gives CATSRERGQETQYF. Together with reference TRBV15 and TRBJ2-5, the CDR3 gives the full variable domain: DAMVIQNPRYQVTQFGKPVTLSCSQTLNHNVMYWYQQKSSQAPKLLFHYYDKDFNNEADTPDNFQSRRPNTSFCFLDIRSPGLGDTAMYLCATSRERGQETQYFGPGTRLLVL.

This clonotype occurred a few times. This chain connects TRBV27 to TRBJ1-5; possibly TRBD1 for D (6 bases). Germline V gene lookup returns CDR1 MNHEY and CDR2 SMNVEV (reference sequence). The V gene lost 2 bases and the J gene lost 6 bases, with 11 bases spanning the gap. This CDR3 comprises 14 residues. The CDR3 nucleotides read TGTGCCAGCAGTTTACGGGGGCGACTTCAGCCCCAGCATTTT. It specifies CASSLRGRLQPQHF.

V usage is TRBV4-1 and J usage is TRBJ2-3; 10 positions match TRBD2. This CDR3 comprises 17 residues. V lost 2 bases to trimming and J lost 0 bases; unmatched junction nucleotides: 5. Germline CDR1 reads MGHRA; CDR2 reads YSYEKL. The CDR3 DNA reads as TGCGCCAGCAGCCAACCTAGCGGGAGTGCTAGCACAGATACGCAGTATTTT. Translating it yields CASSQPSGSASTDTQYF.

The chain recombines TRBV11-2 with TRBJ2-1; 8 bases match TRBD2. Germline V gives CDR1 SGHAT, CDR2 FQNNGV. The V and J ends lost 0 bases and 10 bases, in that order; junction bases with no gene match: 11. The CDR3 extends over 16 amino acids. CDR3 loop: CASSLEAGGGSYEQFF. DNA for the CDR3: TGTGCCAGCAGCTTAGAGGCGGGAGGAGGCTCCTACGAGCAGTTCTTC. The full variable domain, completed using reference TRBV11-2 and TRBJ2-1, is EAGVAQSPRYKIIEKRQSVAFWCNPISGHATLYWYQQILGQGPKLLIQFQNNGVVDDSQLPKDRFSAERLKGVDSTLKIQPAKLEDSAVYLCASSLEAGGGSYEQFFGPGTRLTVL.

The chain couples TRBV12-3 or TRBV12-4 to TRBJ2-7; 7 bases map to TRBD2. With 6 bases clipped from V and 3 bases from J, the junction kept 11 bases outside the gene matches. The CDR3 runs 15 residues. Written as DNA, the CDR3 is TGTGCCAGCAGCCCTGGTGGGGCGGGAGACTACGAGCAGTACTTC. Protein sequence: CASSPGGAGDYEQYF.

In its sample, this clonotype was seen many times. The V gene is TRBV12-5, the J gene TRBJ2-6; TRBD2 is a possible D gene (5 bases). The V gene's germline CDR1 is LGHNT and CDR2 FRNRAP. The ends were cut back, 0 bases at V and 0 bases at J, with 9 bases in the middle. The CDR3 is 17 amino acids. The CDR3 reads CASGLVLGISGANVLTF. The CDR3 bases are TGTGCTAGTGGTTTGGTACTCGGGATCTCTGGGGCCAACGTCCTGACTTTC.

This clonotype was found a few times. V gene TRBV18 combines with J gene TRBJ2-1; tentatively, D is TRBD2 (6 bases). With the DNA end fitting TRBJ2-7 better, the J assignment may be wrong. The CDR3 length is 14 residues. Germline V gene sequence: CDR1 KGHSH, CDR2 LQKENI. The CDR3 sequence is CASSPGTAYNEQYF. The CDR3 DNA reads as TGTGCCAGCTCACCCGGGACTGCCTACAATGAGCAGTACTTC.

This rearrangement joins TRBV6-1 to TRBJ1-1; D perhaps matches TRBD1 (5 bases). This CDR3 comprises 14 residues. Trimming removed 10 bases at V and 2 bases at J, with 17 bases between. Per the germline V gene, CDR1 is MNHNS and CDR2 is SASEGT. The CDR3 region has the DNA TGTGCCACCCTGGAGCAGGGAAAAAACACTGAAGCTTTCTTT. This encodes CATLEQGKNTEAFF.

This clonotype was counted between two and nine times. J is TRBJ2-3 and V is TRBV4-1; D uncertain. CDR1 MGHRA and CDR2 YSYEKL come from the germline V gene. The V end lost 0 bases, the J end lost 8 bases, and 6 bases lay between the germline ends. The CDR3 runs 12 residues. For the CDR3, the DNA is TGCGCCAGCAGCCAAGATATGGCTACGCAGTATTTT. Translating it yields CASSQDMATQYF.

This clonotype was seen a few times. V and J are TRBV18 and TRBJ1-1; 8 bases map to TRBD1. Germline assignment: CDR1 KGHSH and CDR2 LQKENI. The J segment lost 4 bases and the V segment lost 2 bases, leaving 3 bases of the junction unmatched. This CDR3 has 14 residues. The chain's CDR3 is CASSPGQGVTEAFF. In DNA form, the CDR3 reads TGTGCCAGCTCACCAGGACAGGGAGTCACTGAAGCTTTCTTT.

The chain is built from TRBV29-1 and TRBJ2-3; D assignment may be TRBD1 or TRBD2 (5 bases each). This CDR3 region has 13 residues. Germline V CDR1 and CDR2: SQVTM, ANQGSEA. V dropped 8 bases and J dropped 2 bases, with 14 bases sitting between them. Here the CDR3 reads CSQRGVVTDTQYF. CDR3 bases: TGCAGCCAGAGAGGGGTGGTCACAGATACGCAGTATTTT.

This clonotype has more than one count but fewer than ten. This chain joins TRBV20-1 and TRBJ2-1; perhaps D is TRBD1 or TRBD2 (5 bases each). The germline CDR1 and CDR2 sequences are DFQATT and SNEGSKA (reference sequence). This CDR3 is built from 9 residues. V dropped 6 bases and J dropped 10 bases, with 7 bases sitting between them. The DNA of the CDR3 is TGCAGTGCGGGGGTAGAGCAGTTCTTC. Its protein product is CSAGVEQFF.

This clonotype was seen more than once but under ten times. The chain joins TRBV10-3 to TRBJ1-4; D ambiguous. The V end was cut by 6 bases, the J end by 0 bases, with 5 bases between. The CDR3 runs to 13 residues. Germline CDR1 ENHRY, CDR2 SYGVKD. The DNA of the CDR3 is TGTGCCATCAGGGCTGCAACTAATGAAAAACTGTTTTTT. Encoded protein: CAIRAATNEKLFF.

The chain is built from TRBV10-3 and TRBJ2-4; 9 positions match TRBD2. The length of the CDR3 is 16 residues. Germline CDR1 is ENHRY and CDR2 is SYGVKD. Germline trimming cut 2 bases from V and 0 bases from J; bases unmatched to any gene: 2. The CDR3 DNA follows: TGTGCCATCAGTGAGGGGCGGGAGGGAGCCAAAAACATTCAGTACTTC. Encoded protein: CAISEGREGAKNIQYF.

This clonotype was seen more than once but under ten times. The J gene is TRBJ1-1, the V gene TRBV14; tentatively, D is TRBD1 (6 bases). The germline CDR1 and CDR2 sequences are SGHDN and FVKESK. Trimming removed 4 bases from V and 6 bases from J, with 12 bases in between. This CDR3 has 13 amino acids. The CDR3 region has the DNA TGTGCCAGCAGCCTTACAGGGCGACCTGAAGCTTTCTTT. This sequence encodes CASSLTGRPEAFF.

In DNA, the CDR3 is TGCAGTGCTAGTCTAAGGACTAGCGGGAGTAGGGAGCAGTTCTTC. This sequence encodes CSASLRTSGSREQFF. The V and J genes are TRBV20-1 and TRBJ2-1, with 13 positions matching TRBD2. CDR3 length: 15 residues. V gave up 3 bases and J gave up 10 bases; unmatched junction bases: 9. In germline, CDR1 is DFQATT, CDR2 SNEGSKA (reference sequence).

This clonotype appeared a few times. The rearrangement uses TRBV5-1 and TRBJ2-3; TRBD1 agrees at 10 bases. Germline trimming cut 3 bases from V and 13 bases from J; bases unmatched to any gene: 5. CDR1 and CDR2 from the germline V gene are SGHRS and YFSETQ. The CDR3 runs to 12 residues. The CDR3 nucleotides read TGCGCCAGCAGCTGGGACAGGGGTATGGAGTATTTT. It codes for CASSWDRGMEYF.